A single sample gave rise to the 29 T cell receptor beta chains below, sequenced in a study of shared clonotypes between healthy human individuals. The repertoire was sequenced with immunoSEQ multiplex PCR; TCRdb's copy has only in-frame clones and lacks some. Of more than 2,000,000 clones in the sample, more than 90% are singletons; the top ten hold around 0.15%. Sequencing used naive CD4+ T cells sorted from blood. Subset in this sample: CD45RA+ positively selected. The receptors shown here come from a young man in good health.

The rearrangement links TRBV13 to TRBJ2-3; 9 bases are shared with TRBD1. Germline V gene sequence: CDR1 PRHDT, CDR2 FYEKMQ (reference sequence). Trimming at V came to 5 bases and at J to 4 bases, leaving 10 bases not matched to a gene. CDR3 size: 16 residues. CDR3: CASSGRDRELADTQYF. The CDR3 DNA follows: TGTGCCAGCAGCGGCCGGGACAGGGAATTGGCAGATACGCAGTATTTT. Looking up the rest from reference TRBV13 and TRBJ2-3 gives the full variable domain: AAGVIQSPRHLIKEKRETATLKCYPIPRHDTVYWYQQGPGQDPQFLISFYEKMQSDKGSIPDRFSAQQFSDYHSELNMSSLELGDSALYFCASSGRDRELADTQYFGPGTRLTVL.

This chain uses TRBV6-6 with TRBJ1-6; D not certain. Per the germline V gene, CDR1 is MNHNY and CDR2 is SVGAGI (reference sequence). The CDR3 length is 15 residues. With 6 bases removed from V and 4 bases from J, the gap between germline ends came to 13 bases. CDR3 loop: CASSHATDYNSPLHF. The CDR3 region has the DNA TGTGCCAGCAGCCACGCTACAGATTATAATTCACCCCTCCACTTT.

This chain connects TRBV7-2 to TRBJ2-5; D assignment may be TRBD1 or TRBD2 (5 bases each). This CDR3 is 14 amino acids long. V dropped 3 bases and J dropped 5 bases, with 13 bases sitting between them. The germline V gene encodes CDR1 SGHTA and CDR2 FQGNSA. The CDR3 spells CASSFGASLETQYF. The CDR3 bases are TGTGCCAGCAGCTTCGGGGCTAGCCTGGAGACCCAGTACTTC.

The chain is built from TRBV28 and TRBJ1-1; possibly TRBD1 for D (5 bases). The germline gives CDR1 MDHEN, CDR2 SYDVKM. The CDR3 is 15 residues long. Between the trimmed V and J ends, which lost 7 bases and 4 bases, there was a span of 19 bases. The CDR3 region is CASIPRAGLGTEAFF. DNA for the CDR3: TGTGCCAGCATCCCACGGGCAGGGCTGGGCACTGAAGCTTTCTTT. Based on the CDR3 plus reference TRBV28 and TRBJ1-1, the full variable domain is DVKVTQSSRYLVKRTGEKVFLECVQDMDHENMFWYRQDPGLGLRLIYFSYDVKMKEKGDIPEGYSVSREKKERFSLILESASTNQTSMYLCASIPRAGLGTEAFFGQGTRLTVV.

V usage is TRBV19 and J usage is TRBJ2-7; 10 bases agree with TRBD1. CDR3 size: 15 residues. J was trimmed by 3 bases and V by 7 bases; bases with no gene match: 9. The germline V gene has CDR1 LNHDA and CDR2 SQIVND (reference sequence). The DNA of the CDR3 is TGTGCCAGTACTCGCGCCGGGACAGGGGACTACGAGCAGTACTTC. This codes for CASTRAGTGDYEQYF. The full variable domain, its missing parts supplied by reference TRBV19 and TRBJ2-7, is DGGITQSPKYLFRKEGQNVTLSCEQNLNHDAMYWYRQDPGQGLRLIYYSQIVNDFQKGDIAEGYSVSREKKESFPLTVTSAQKNPTAFYLCASTRAGTGDYEQYFGPGTRLTVT.

CDR3 loop: CASSLGPATIQHNEQFF. The CDR3, as DNA: TGTGCCAGCAGCTTAGGCCCTGCGACGATCCAACACAATGAGCAGTTCTTC. V is TRBV7-2 and J is TRBJ2-1; D call uncertain. The CDR3 covers 17 residues. Germline values: CDR1 SGHTA, CDR2 FQGNSA. V lost 1 base and J lost 5, with 18 bases in between.

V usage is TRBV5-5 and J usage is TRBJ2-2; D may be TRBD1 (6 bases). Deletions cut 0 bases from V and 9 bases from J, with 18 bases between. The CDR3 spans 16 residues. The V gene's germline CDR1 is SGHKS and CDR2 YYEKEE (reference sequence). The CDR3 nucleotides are TGTGCCAGCAGCTTGGCCCCGACAGGTTTGGGTAGGGAGCTGTTTTTT. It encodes CASSLAPTGLGRELFF.

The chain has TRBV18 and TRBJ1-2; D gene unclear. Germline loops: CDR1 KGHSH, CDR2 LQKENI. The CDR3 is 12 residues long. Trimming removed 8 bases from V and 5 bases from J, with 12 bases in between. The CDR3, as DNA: TGTGCCAGCCGATCGGACGGATATGGCTACACCTTC. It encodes CASRSDGYGYTF.

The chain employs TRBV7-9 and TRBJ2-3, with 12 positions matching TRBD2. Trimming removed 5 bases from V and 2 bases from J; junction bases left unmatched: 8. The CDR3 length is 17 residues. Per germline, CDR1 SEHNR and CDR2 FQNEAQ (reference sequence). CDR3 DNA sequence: TGTGCCAGCAGCCCCGGACTAGCGGGGATTTTCACAGATACGCAGTATTTT. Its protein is CASSPGLAGIFTDTQYF.

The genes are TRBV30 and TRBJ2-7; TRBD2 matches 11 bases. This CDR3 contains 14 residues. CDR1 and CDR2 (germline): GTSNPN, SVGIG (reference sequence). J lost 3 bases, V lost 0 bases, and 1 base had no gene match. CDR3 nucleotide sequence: TGTGCCTGGAGTGTGACTAGCGGGAACTACGAGCAGTACTTC. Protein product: CAWSVTSGNYEQYF.

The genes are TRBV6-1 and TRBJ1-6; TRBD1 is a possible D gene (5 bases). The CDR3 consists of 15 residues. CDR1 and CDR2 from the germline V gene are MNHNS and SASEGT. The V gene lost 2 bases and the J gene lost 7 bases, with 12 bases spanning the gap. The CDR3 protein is CASSESSQGNSPLHF. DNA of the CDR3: TGTGCCAGCAGTGAAAGTAGTCAGGGAAATTCACCCCTCCACTTT.

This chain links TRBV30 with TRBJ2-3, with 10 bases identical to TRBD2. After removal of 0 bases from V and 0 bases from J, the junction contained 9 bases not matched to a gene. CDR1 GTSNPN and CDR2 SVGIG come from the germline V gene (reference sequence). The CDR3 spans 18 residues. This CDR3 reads CAWSVLSGRASSTDTQYF. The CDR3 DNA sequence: TGTGCCTGGAGTGTACTGAGCGGGAGGGCCTCTAGCACAGATACGCAGTATTTT.

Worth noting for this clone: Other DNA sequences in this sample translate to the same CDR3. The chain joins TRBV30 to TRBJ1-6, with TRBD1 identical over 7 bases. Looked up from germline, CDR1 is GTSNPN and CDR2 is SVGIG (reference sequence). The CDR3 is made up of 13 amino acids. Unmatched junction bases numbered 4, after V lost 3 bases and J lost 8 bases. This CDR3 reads CAWSRDRDSPLHF. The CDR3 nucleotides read TGTGCCTGGAGCCGGGACAGAGATTCACCCCTCCACTTT.

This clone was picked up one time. CDR3 sequence (DNA): TGTGCCAGCAGTCAACGGACTAGCGGGGACTACGAGCAGTACTTC. Translated: CASSQRTSGDYEQYF. V and J are TRBV6-6 and TRBJ2-7; 12 bases match TRBD2. CDR3 size: 15 residues. V lost 5 bases, J lost 3 bases, and 5 bases stayed unmatched. CDR1 and CDR2 (germline): MNHNY, SVGAGI (reference sequence).

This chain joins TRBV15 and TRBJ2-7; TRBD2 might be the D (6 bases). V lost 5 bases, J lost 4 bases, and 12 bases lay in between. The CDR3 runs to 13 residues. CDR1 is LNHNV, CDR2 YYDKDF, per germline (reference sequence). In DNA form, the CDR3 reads TGTGCCACCAGCGGGACTCAAAAATACGAGCAGTACTTC. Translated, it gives CATSGTQKYEQYF.

CDR3 residues: CASSAIIIDEQFF. CDR3 nucleotide sequence: TGTGCCAGCAGCGCAATTATTATCGATGAGCAGTTCTTC. V usage is TRBV7-9 and J usage is TRBJ2-1, with D hard to call. V lost 5 bases and J lost 8, with 13 bases in between. The length of the CDR3 is 13 residues. The germline V gene has CDR1 SEHNR and CDR2 FQNEAQ (reference sequence).

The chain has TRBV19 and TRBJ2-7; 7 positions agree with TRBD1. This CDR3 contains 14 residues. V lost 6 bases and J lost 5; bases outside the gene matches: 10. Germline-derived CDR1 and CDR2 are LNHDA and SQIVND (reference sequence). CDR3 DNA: TGTGCCAGTAGCACCTCTAGGGGGCCCAACGAGCAGTACTTC. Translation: CASSTSRGPNEQYF.

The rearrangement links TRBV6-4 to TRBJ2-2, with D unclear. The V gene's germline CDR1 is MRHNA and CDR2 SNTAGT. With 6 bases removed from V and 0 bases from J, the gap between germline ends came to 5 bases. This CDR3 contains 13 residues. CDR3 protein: CASRPANTGELFF. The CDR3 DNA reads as TGTGCCAGCAGGCCAGCGAACACCGGGGAGCTGTTTTTT.

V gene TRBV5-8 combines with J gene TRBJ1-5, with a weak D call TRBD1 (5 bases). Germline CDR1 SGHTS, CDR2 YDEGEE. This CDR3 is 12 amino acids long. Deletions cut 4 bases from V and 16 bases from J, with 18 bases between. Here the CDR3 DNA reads TGTGCCAGCAGCCCCTCTCCCAGGGTACAACATTTT. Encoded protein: CASSPSPRVQHF.

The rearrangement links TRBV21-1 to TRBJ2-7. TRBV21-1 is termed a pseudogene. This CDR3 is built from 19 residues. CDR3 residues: CASSKGRVLGGRSSYEQYF. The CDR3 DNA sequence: TGTGCCAGCAGCAAAGGGAGGGTTCTTGGGGGGCGAAGCTCCTACGAGCAGTACTTC.

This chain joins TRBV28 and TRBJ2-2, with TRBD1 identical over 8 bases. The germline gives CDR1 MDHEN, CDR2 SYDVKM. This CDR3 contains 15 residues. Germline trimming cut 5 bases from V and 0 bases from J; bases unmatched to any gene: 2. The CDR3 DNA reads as TGTGCCAGCAGTCCACAGGGGGCGAACACCGGGGAGCTGTTTTTT. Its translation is CASSPQGANTGELFF.

CDR3 coding DNA: TGCGCCAGCAGCCTTATCGCCGGGGGGACGAGGGAGCAGTTCTTC. Its translation: CASSLIAGGTREQFF. J is TRBJ2-1 and V is TRBV4-3; 7 bases are shared with TRBD2. The V gene's germline CDR1 is LGHNA and CDR2 YSLEER. The junction had 13 bases not matched to a gene; V was cut back by 4 bases and J by 10 bases. The CDR3 runs to 15 residues.

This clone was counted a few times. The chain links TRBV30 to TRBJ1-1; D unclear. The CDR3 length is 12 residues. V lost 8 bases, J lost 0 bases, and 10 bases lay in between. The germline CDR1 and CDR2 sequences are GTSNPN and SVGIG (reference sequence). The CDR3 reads CATDTVNTEAFF. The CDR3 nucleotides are TGTGCCACTGACACCGTGAACACTGAAGCTTTCTTT.

CDR3 sequence: CASSSSVGSHGYTF. The CDR3 nucleotides read TGTGCCAGCAGTTCGTCGGTAGGGTCACATGGCTACACCTTC. The chain has TRBV28 and TRBJ1-2; no clear D gene. The CDR3 loop spans 14 amino acids. Germline loops: CDR1 MDHEN, CDR2 SYDVKM. Deletions cut 4 bases from V and 6 bases from J, with 15 bases between.

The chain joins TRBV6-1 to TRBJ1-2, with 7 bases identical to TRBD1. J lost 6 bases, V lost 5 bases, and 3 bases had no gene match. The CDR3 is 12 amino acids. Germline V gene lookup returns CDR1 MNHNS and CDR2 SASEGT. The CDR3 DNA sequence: TGTGCCAGCAGTAGACAGGGCGATGGCTACACCTTC. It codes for CASSRQGDGYTF.

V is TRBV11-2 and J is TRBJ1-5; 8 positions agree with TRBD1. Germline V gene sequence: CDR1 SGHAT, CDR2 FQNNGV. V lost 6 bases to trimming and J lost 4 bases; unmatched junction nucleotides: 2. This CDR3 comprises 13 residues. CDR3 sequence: CASRGQDNQPQHF. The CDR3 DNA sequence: TGTGCCAGCAGGGGACAGGATAATCAGCCCCAGCATTTT.

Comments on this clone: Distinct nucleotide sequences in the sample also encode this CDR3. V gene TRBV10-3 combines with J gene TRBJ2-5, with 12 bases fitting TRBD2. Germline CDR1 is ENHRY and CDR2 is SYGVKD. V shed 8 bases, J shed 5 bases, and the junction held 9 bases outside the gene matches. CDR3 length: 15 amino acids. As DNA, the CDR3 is TGTGCCATCCGGGCTAGCGGGGGGGCCGGGGAGACCCAGTACTTC. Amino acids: CAIRASGGAGETQYF.

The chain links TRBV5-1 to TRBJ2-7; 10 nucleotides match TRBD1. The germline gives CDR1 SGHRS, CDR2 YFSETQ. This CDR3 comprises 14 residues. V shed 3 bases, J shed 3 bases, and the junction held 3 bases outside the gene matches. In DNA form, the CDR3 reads TGCGCCAGCAGCTACGGACAGGGGGGCTACGAGCAGTACTTC. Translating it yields CASSYGQGGYEQYF.

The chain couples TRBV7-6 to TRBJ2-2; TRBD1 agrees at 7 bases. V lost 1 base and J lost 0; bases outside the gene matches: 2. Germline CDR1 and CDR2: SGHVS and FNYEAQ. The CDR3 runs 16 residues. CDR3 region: CASSLVQGTNTGELFF. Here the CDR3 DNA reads TGTGCCAGCAGCTTAGTACAGGGGACGAACACCGGGGAGCTGTTTTTT.